Shown below are 27 T cell receptor beta chains from a single sample sequenced in a study of blood T cells in healthy people across ages. For the second PCR, which ran for about 6 to 11 cycles, a sample-barcoded 5' primer and a J-beta primer mix were used. TCRdb reprocessed the 5' RACE reads with MiXCR, giving one entry per CDR3 protein. This sample has about 1.8 million distinct CDR3 sequences, with about 50% found just once. Sequencing was performed on blood. These receptors were obtained from a woman aged 40 to 49 in good health.

This chain connects TRBV25-1 to TRBJ1-6, with 7 bases identical to TRBD1. Losses at the gene ends were 5 bases for V and 6 bases for J; bases not matched to a gene: 1. The CDR3 consists of 13 residues. Germline V CDR1 and CDR2: MGHDK, SYGVNS. CDR3: CASSYRGNSPLHF. The CDR3 coding sequence is TGTGCCAGCAGTTACAGGGGTAATTCACCCCTCCACTTT.

V usage is TRBV10-1 and J usage is TRBJ1-1, with D maybe TRBD1 (6 bases). V shed 5 bases and J shed 1 base, with 14 bases lying between them. Germline CDR1 is WNHNN and CDR2 is SYGVQD (reference sequence). This CDR3 comprises 15 residues. The CDR3 sequence is CASSPYGGPNTEAFF. CDR3 coding DNA: TGCGCCAGCAGTCCCTACGGGGGCCCGAACACTGAAGCTTTCTTT.

The rearrangement joins TRBV28 to TRBJ2-7, with D maybe TRBD2 (5 bases). Trimming stripped 3 bases from V and 2 bases from J, with 11 bases between. Germline V gene lookup returns CDR1 MDHEN and CDR2 SYDVKM. This CDR3 is 14 amino acids long. CDR3 coding DNA: TGTGCCAGCAGTTTTTCGGGGAGACCCTACGAGCAGTACTTC. It yields the protein CASSFSGRPYEQYF.

The rearrangement links TRBV20-1 to TRBJ2-3; 15 bases agree with TRBD2. The V segment lost 3 bases and the J segment 5 bases; nucleotides outside the gene matches: 6. Germline V gene lookup returns CDR1 DFQATT and CDR2 SNEGSKA (reference sequence). The CDR3 totals 16 residues. The CDR3 coding sequence is TGCAGTGCTAGCCGGACTAGCGGGGGGGTTAGAGATACGCAGTATTTT. This encodes CSASRTSGGVRDTQYF.

In its sample, this clonotype was seen a few times. The chain combines TRBV20-1 with TRBJ1-2, with D unresolved. V shed 0 bases and J shed 7 bases, with 12 bases lying between them. The CDR3 is made up of 13 amino acids. Germline CDR1 reads DFQATT; CDR2 reads SNEGSKA (reference sequence). This chain's CDR3 is CSARDGWTGGYTF. In DNA form, the CDR3 reads TGCAGTGCTAGAGATGGCTGGACCGGTGGCTACACCTTC.

This sequence joins TRBV28 and TRBJ1-5; D is unresolved. Germline V gene data show CDR1 as MDHEN and CDR2 as SYDVKM. The CDR3 covers 14 residues. V lost 7 bases and J lost 5, with 15 bases in between. The CDR3 loop reads CASTSAGLHQPQHF. The CDR3 DNA is TGTGCCAGCACAAGCGCCGGACTACATCAGCCCCAGCATTTT.

This sequence joins TRBV4-1 and TRBJ1-4, with D unresolved. The CDR3 extends over 14 amino acids. Germline V gene sequence: CDR1 MGHRA, CDR2 YSYEKL. The V end lost 1 base, the J end lost 10 bases, and 13 bases lay between the germline ends. CDR3 sequence (DNA): TGCGCCAGCAGCCAAGGGACCAATTCAGGAAAACTGTTTTTT. Encoded protein: CASSQGTNSGKLFF.

The rearrangement joins TRBV12-3 or TRBV12-4 to TRBJ2-1, with no clear D. The CDR3 covers 11 residues. Trimming left V 10 bases short and J 4 bases short, with 8 bases between. The CDR3 DNA sequence: TGTGCCACCACGGCATACAATGAGCAGTTCTTC. It encodes CATTAYNEQFF.

The gene calls are TRBV2 and TRBJ1-2; 8 bases align to TRBD1. J lost 7 bases, V lost 5 bases, and 12 bases had no gene match. Germline CDR1 reads SNHLY; CDR2 reads FYNNEI. This CDR3 region has 15 residues. The CDR3 here is CASSLETGELSGYTF. In DNA, the CDR3 is TGTGCCAGCAGTCTCGAGACAGGGGAGTTGAGTGGCTACACCTTC.

V and J are TRBV29-1 and TRBJ2-1; 10 bases align to TRBD2. V shed 1 base and J 5 bases; nucleotides not matched to a gene: 11. The CDR3 is made up of 17 amino acids. Germline CDR1 SQVTM, CDR2 ANQGSEA. CDR3 nucleotides: TGCAGCGTTGAAGGCGGGGTTAGCGGGAGGACCGACAATGAGCAGTTCTTC. Amino acids: CSVEGGVSGRTDNEQFF.

The chain combines TRBV7-2 with TRBJ2-7; weak D call: TRBD2 (5 bases). Germline V gene lookup returns CDR1 SGHTA and CDR2 FQGNSA. The CDR3 has 16 residues. Trimming took 0 bases from V and 2 from J, leaving 14 bases between them. CDR3 sequence: CASSLASGIPTYEQYF. DNA of the CDR3: TGTGCCAGCAGCTTAGCGTCCGGGATACCAACCTACGAGCAGTACTTC.

This clonotype was counted only a few times. V usage is TRBV7-2 and J usage is TRBJ2-5, with D perhaps TRBD1 (6 bases). V lost 0 bases, J lost 11 bases, and 19 bases lay in between. Germline CDR1 reads SGHTA; CDR2 reads FQGNSA. There are 15 residues in the CDR3. The CDR3 DNA sequence: TGTGCCAGCAGCTTAGCAGCGGACAGTGGGCGTGAGCAGTACTTC. It yields the protein CASSLAADSGREQYF.

This clonotype was detected a few times. The CDR3 DNA reads as TGTGCCAGCAGCGTAGACCCGCTGGGGGGGCTATACAATGAGCAGTTCTTC. It codes for CASSVDPLGGLYNEQFF. V and J are TRBV9 and TRBJ2-1; TRBD2 might be the D (7 bases). The CDR3 loop spans 17 amino acids. The germline V gene encodes CDR1 SGDLS and CDR2 YYNGEE. The V end was cut by 0 bases, the J end by 4 bases, with 17 bases between.

This clonotype turned up a few times. The rearrangement uses TRBV28 and TRBJ2-3; 8 bases align to TRBD2. The V and J ends lost 6 bases and 10 bases, in that order; junction bases with no gene match: 15. Germline CDR1 MDHEN, CDR2 SYDVKM. The CDR3 covers 15 residues. CDR3 sequence: CASRGPGLGAWAQYF. In DNA form, the CDR3 reads TGTGCCAGCAGGGGACCGGGACTAGGAGCTTGGGCGCAGTATTTT.

This chain uses TRBV4-3 with TRBJ2-5; weak D call: TRBD1 (5 bases). The CDR3 runs to 17 residues. Between the trimmed V and J ends, which lost 0 bases and 5 bases, there was a span of 19 bases. The germline gives CDR1 LGHNA, CDR2 YSLEER. The CDR3: CASSQDLGQGRQETQYF. CDR3 nucleotides: TGCGCCAGCAGCCAAGATTTGGGGCAGGGAAGGCAGGAGACCCAGTACTTC.

The chain joins TRBV7-2 to TRBJ2-5; the D call may be TRBD1 or TRBD2 (5 bases each). Per germline, CDR1 SGHTA and CDR2 FQGNSA. The CDR3 has 14 amino acids. V lost 5 bases to trimming and J lost 5 bases, with 15 bases between them. The CDR3 protein is CASSHFGKGETQYF. CDR3 in DNA: TGTGCCAGCAGCCACTTCGGGAAGGGGGAGACCCAGTACTTC.

The rearrangement links TRBV20-1 to TRBJ1-4; 7 nucleotides line up with TRBD1. This CDR3 has 14 amino acids. Per germline, CDR1 DFQATT and CDR2 SNEGSKA (reference sequence). The V segment lost 3 bases and the J segment 4 bases; nucleotides outside the gene matches: 5. CDR3: CSASTGALNEKLFF. CDR3 coding DNA: TGCAGTGCTAGTACAGGGGCCCTTAATGAAAAACTGTTTTTT.

The chain is built from TRBV5-1 and TRBJ2-7; 7 positions agree with TRBD2. With 0 bases clipped from V and 5 bases from J, the junction kept 5 bases outside the gene matches. Per germline, CDR1 SGHRS and CDR2 YFSETQ. This CDR3 region has 14 residues. CDR3 nucleotides: TGCGCCAGCAGCTTGGGCGGGGGAATCGACGAGCAGTACTTC. This gives the protein CASSLGGGIDEQYF.

The J gene is TRBJ2-3, the V gene TRBV9; a possible D gene is TRBD2 (6 bases). V was shortened by 2 bases and J by 0 bases, with 13 bases between the two germline ends. Germline V gene data show CDR1 as SGDLS and CDR2 as YYNGEE. The CDR3 extends over 16 amino acids. CDR3 in amino acids: CASSVLEGGSTDTQYF. As DNA, the CDR3 is TGTGCCAGCAGCGTTTTGGAGGGCGGTAGCACAGATACGCAGTATTTT.

This clonotype was observed a few times. This sequence joins TRBV6-2 or TRBV6-3 and TRBJ2-5; the match to TRBD1 covers 10 bases. The V segment lost 4 bases and the J segment 11 bases; nucleotides outside the gene matches: 16. Germline CDR1 and CDR2: MNHEY and SVGEGT. This CDR3 contains 16 residues. The CDR3 nucleotides read TGTGCCAGCAGTTCTCCTGAGACAGGGGGCAGAGGTGAGCAGTACTTC. It yields the protein CASSSPETGGRGEQYF.

In its sample, this clonotype was seen a few times. The chain is built from TRBV5-1 and TRBJ2-3; TRBD2 is a possible D gene (7 bases). Germline assignment: CDR1 SGHRS and CDR2 YFSETQ. This CDR3 is built from 17 residues. Deletions cut 0 bases from V and 0 bases from J, with 14 bases between. The CDR3 spells CASSLGTGGRSTDTQYF. The CDR3 region has the DNA TGCGCCAGCAGCTTGGGGACCGGGGGGCGGAGCACAGATACGCAGTATTTT.

This clonotype turned up a few times. The CDR3 sequence is CASSSLPGSAEQYF. CDR3 bases: TGTGCCAGCAGCTCACTCCCGGGTTCCGCCGAGCAGTACTTC. The chain links TRBV7-2 to TRBJ2-7; D is undetermined. Per the germline V gene, CDR1 is SGHTA and CDR2 is FQGNSA. This CDR3 is 14 amino acids long. V was pared by 4 bases and J by 6 bases, with 16 bases between.

The chain combines TRBV7-2 with TRBJ2-1; possibly TRBD1 or TRBD2 for D (6 bases each). CDR1 and CDR2 from the germline V gene are SGHTA and FQGNSA. The CDR3 has 15 residues. Trimming removed 1 base from V and 8 bases from J, with 15 bases in between. The chain's CDR3 is CASSLGFGGRDEQFF. CDR3 DNA: TGTGCCAGCAGCTTAGGTTTCGGGGGCCGGGATGAGCAGTTCTTC.

This clonotype was found a few times. This rearrangement joins TRBV5-1 to TRBJ1-5, with 9 positions matching TRBD1. Germline CDR1 and CDR2: SGHRS and YFSETQ. J lost 3 bases, V lost 4 bases, and 5 bases had no gene match. This CDR3 region has 15 residues. CDR3: CASSPGQGNNQPQHF. The CDR3 coding sequence is TGCGCCAGCAGCCCGGGACAGGGAAACAATCAGCCCCAGCATTTT.

This clonotype has a handful of counts. V usage is TRBV2 and J usage is TRBJ2-7, with D unclear. Deletions cut 7 bases from V and 0 bases from J, with 10 bases between. Germline CDR1 and CDR2: SNHLY and FYNNEI. This CDR3 is 13 amino acids long. CDR3 nucleotides: TGTGCCAGCAATGATGGATCCTCCTACGAGCAGTACTTC. It codes for CASNDGSSYEQYF.

The V call is TRBV2, the J call TRBJ2-1, with unresolved D. Germline CDR1 is SNHLY and CDR2 is FYNNEI. Trimming took off 5 bases at V and 4 bases at J, with 15 bases between the two ends. The CDR3 consists of 15 residues. Here the CDR3 reads CASSPHPDTYNEQFF. The CDR3 nucleotides are TGTGCCAGCAGTCCCCACCCTGACACATACAATGAGCAGTTCTTC. The whole variable domain, remainder taken from reference TRBV2 and TRBJ2-1, is EPEVTQTPSHQVTQMGQEVILRCVPISNHLYFYWYRQILGQKVEFLVSFYNNEISEKSEIFDDQFSVERPDGSNFTLKIRSTKLEDSAMYFCASSPHPDTYNEQFFGPGTRLTVL.

In its sample, this clonotype was seen a few times. V and J are TRBV6-5 and TRBJ1-2, with TRBD1 as a possible D gene (5 bases). The ends were cut back, 0 bases at V and 3 bases at J, with 8 bases in the middle. Germline loops: CDR1 MNHEY, CDR2 SVGAGI. The CDR3 is made up of 14 amino acids. The CDR3 DNA reads as TGTGCCAGCAGTTACTCCGGGGCCCACTATGGCTACACCTTC. Its protein product is CASSYSGAHYGYTF.